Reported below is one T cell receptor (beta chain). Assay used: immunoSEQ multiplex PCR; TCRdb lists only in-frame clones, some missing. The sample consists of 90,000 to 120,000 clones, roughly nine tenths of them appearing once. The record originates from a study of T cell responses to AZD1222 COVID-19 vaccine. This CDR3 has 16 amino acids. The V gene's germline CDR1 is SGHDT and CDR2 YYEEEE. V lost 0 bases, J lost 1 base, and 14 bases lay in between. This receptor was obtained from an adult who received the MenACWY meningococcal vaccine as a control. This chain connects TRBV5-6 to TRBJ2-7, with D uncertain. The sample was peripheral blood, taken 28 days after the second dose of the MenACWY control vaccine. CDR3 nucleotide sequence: TGTGCCAGCAGCTTGGCCTATAGGGCCGCTTCCTACGAGCAGTACTTC. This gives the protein CASSLAYRAASYEQYF.